One and the same sample provided the 10 T cell receptor beta chains below, sequenced in a study of T-cell reconstitution after alpha-beta-depleted transplantation in children. TCRbeta library preparation incorporated unique molecular identifiers. TCRdb analysed the PCR reads with MiXCR anew, one entry per CDR3 protein. The sample lists just under 150,000 distinct CDR3 sequences; around 8.5% were seen once. This material consisted of PBMCs, mostly from graft donor cells, taken 180 days after TCRalphabeta/CD19-depleted stem cell transplant. The receptors derive from a female patient younger than 10 who had a stem cell transplant for congenital amegakaryocytic thrombocytopenia, so the T cells may come from the graft donor.

This clonotype was counted at least ten times. J is TRBJ2-3 and V is TRBV12-3 or TRBV12-4; 9 bases map to TRBD2. The trim removed 5 bases at V and 4 bases at J, leaving 7 bases unmatched. The CDR3 spans 15 residues. CDR3 region: CASSPSGEVPDTQYF. The DNA for the CDR3 is TGTGCCAGCAGTCCTAGCGGGGAAGTCCCAGATACGCAGTATTTT.

The table lists this clonotype with many counts. The chain has TRBV28 and TRBJ2-6, with D uncertain. This CDR3 is built from 18 residues. The V gene's germline CDR1 is MDHEN and CDR2 SYDVKM. The V gene lost 2 bases and the J gene lost 1 base, with 15 bases spanning the gap. The CDR3: CASSLNWASLSGANVLTF. Written as DNA, the CDR3 is TGTGCCAGCAGTTTAAATTGGGCCTCCCTTTCTGGGGCCAACGTCCTGACTTTC. The complete variable domain, with remaining parts taken from reference TRBV28 and TRBJ2-6, reads DVKVTQSSRYLVKRTGEKVFLECVQDMDHENMFWYRQDPGLGLRLIYFSYDVKMKEKGDIPEGYSVSREKKERFSLILESASTNQTSMYLCASSLNWASLSGANVLTFGAGSRLTVL.

There are many counts of this clonotype. The chain employs TRBV28 and TRBJ2-7, with D possibly being TRBD1 or TRBD2 (5 bases each). Germline V gives CDR1 MDHEN, CDR2 SYDVKM. CDR3 length: 14 amino acids. The ends were cut back, 6 bases at V and 6 bases at J, with 18 bases in the middle. The DNA for the CDR3 is TGTGCCAGCAGGCGCCCGGGCCTGGGGGTCGAGCAGTACTTC. As protein: CASRRPGLGVEQYF.

V is TRBV7-2 and J is TRBJ2-5, with D possibly TRBD2 on 6 matching bases. The CDR3 length is 13 residues. In germline, CDR1 is SGHTA, CDR2 FQGNSA. Trimming removed 5 bases from V and 3 bases from J, with 10 bases in between. DNA of the CDR3: TGTGCCAGCAGCCCCAAGCGGGAAGAGACCCAGTACTTC. Its protein product is CASSPKREETQYF.

This clonotype was observed many times. The chain has TRBV5-6 and TRBJ2-5; weak D call: TRBD2 (6 bases). The germline gives CDR1 SGHDT, CDR2 YYEEEE. V lost 4 bases and J lost 7, with 8 bases in between. This CDR3 is 11 amino acids long. Here the CDR3 DNA reads TGTGCCAGCAGCCGGAGGGGGACCCAGTACTTC. Translated, it gives CASSRRGTQYF.

This clonotype showed up many times. The chain uses TRBV5-1 and TRBJ1-1; a possible D gene is TRBD1 (6 bases). The CDR3 contains 16 residues. Trimming removed 4 bases from V and 6 bases from J, with 22 bases in between. The V gene's germline CDR1 is SGHRS and CDR2 YFSETQ. As DNA, the CDR3 is TGCGCCAGCAGCCCCCGCTCCGGGACTCCAGGGGCTGAAGCTTTCTTT. Amino acid sequence: CASSPRSGTPGAEAFF. Complete variable domain (other parts from reference TRBV5-1 and TRBJ1-1): KAGVTQTPRYLIKTRGQQVTLSCSPISGHRSVSWYQQTPGQGLQFLFEYFSETQRNKGNFPGRFSGRQFSNSRSEMNVSTLELGDSALYLCASSPRSGTPGAEAFFGQGTRLTVV.

V gene TRBV20-1 combines with J gene TRBJ2-7; D might be TRBD1 (5 bases). CDR3 length equals 14 residues. The germline V and J ends were trimmed by 0 bases and 7 bases, with 16 bases remaining between them. Germline values: CDR1 DFQATT, CDR2 SNEGSKA (reference sequence). This CDR3 reads CSARDPPGWKEQYF. CDR3 in DNA: TGCAGTGCTAGAGATCCCCCAGGGTGGAAGGAGCAGTACTTC.

This clonotype turned up a few times. The chain couples TRBV7-2 to TRBJ1-4; D call uncertain. The CDR3 totals 14 residues. CDR1 SGHTA and CDR2 FQGNSA come from the germline V gene. V lost 4 bases to trimming and J lost 8 bases, with 14 bases between them. CDR3 region: CASSSSPWVEKLFF. CDR3 DNA: TGTGCCAGCAGCTCCTCACCGTGGGTAGAAAAACTGTTTTTT.

This clonotype was observed many times. The limits of the CDR3 on the DNA are not certain, so only TCRdb's listed CDR3 is given. This chain uses TRBV12-3 or TRBV12-4 with TRBJ2-5. The CDR3 contains 12 residues when both ends are counted. The CDR3 is CASSLERETQYF.

CDR3 protein: CASSVGDNYEQYF. The CDR3, as DNA: TGTGCCAGCAGCGTAGGAGACAACTACGAGCAGTACTTC. The chain employs TRBV9 and TRBJ2-7; D unresolved. V lost 0 bases to trimming and J lost 3 bases, with 7 bases between them. This CDR3 contains 13 residues. Looked up from germline, CDR1 is SGDLS and CDR2 is YYNGEE.